The 29 T cell receptor beta chains below come from one sample, sequenced in a study of vaccination effects on CD4 cells after COVID-19. These receptors are not linked to any known antigen. Viral peptide pool expansion of antigen-specific CD4+ T cells preceded sequencing in the ViraFEST assay. Subsequent to a culture period of about ten days, CD4+ T cells were isolated. It was between March and December 2020 that the person had a SARS-CoV-2 infection confirmed by PCR. Vaccine administered to participants consisted of two doses of either BNT162b2 or mRNA-1273. Assay: immunoSEQ multiplex PCR; the TCRdb copy retains only in-frame clones and omits some. The sample has about 15,000 clones; over 60% are singletons. The sample in question was CD4+ T cells from PBMCs cultured with HCoV-NL63 spike peptides, obtained after COVID-19 vaccination. The receptors stem from a human donor who had a prior SARS-CoV-2 infection.

This chain connects TRBV9 to TRBJ2-1; TRBD1 matches at 7 bases. Germline V gene data show CDR1 as SGDLS and CDR2 as YYNGEE. The junction had 6 bases not matched to a gene; V was cut back by 0 bases and J by 3 bases. The CDR3 contains 16 residues. The CDR3 region has the DNA TGTGCCAGCAGCGTAGAGTTGTGGGACAGCTACAATGAGCAGTTCTTC. It is translated as CASSVELWDSYNEQFF. Combining the CDR3 with reference TRBV9 and TRBJ2-1 gives the whole variable domain DSGVTQTPKHLITATGQRVTLRCSPRSGDLSVYWYQQSLDQGLQFLIQYYNGEERAKGNILERFSAQQFPDLHSELNLSSLELGDSALYFCASSVELWDSYNEQFFGPGTRLTVL.

This chain uses TRBV10-3 with TRBJ1-1; D is ambiguous. This CDR3 is 13 amino acids long. V lost 3 bases to trimming and J lost 1 base, with 6 bases between them. CDR1 and CDR2 from the germline V gene are ENHRY and SYGVKD. CDR3 loop: CAISDWGNTEAFF. The DNA for the CDR3 is TGTGCCATCAGTGATTGGGGGAACACTGAAGCTTTCTTT.

The V and J genes are TRBV11-2 and TRBJ2-2; D ambiguous. The CDR3 contains 16 residues. Germline V gene sequence: CDR1 SGHAT, CDR2 FQNNGV. Between the trimmed V and J ends, which lost 1 base and 4 bases, there was a span of 13 bases. The CDR3 coding sequence is TGTGCCAGCAGCTTAGGGGTCGTAGGGTCCACCGGGGAGCTGTTTTTT. This sequence encodes CASSLGVVGSTGELFF.

V gene TRBV3-1 (or the pseudogene TRBV3-2) combines with J gene TRBJ2-7; D is unresolved. In germline, CDR1 is LGHDT, CDR2 YNNKEL (reference sequence). V was shortened by 3 bases and J by 7 bases, with 10 bases between the two germline ends. The CDR3 spans 12 residues. The CDR3 reads CASSHIKGEQYF. The DNA of the CDR3 is TGTGCCAGCAGCCACATCAAGGGTGAGCAGTACTTC.

By sample fraction, this clone is medium-sized. V gene TRBV7-3 combines with J gene TRBJ1-6; D possibly corresponds to TRBD1 (6 bases). V lost 5 bases and J lost 9, with 17 bases in between. The CDR3 runs to 15 residues. Germline V lookup: CDR1 SGHTA, CDR2 FQGTGA. CDR3 residues: CASSPMGGLGSPLHF. CDR3 bases: TGTGCCAGCAGCCCTATGGGGGGCCTAGGTTCACCCCTCCACTTT.

This clone was seen more than once but under ten times. The chain joins TRBV7-3 to TRBJ1-1, with 9 positions matching TRBD1. CDR3 size: 15 residues. CDR1 and CDR2 from the germline V gene are SGHTA and FQGTGA. The V segment lost 2 bases and the J segment 11 bases; nucleotides outside the gene matches: 12. CDR3 bases: TGTGCCAGCAGCTTACGGGGGACAGGGTTAACTAAGGCTTTCTTT. This sequence encodes CASSLRGTGLTKAFF.

V is TRBV3-1 (or the pseudogene TRBV3-2) and J is TRBJ1-1; D is uncertain. This CDR3 region has 14 residues. Trimming took 4 bases from V and 1 from J, leaving 10 bases between them. Per the germline V gene, CDR1 is LGHDT and CDR2 is YNNKEL (reference sequence). The CDR3: CASSLLPENTEAFF. The CDR3 bases are TGTGCCAGCAGCCTCCTTCCAGAGAACACTGAAGCTTTCTTT.

The chain couples TRBV5-4 to TRBJ2-1; 9 bases fit TRBD2. The CDR3 runs to 15 residues. From germline, CDR1 is SGHNT and CDR2 YYREEE (reference sequence). Unmatched junction bases numbered 9, after V lost 6 bases and J lost 5 bases. The CDR3 DNA sequence: TGTGCCAGCAAGATAAGCGGGGGGCCCCACAATGAGCAGTTCTTC. Translated: CASKISGGPHNEQFF.

The chain recombines TRBV18 with TRBJ1-3; 10 bases are a match to TRBD1. The CDR3 runs to 18 residues. J gave up 0 bases and V 4 bases, and 9 bases lay outside the gene matches. Germline V CDR1 and CDR2: KGHSH, LQKENI. In DNA, the CDR3 is TGTGCCAGCTCACGGGGGACAGGGGAAGGCTCCTCTGGAAACACCATATATTTT. Its protein product is CASSRGTGEGSSGNTIYF.

The V call is TRBV18, the J call TRBJ1-2; a weak D match, TRBD1 (5 bases). Germline V lookup: CDR1 KGHSH, CDR2 LQKENI. V was trimmed by 5 bases and J by 1 base, leaving 14 bases between them. The CDR3 consists of 15 residues. The CDR3 spells CASSTRDGNNYGYTF. For the CDR3, the DNA is TGTGCCAGCTCAACCCGGGACGGCAATAACTATGGCTACACCTTC.

V and J are TRBV11-3 and TRBJ2-7, with D uncertain. Germline V CDR1 and CDR2: SGHNT, YENEEA. The length of the CDR3 is 12 residues. V was trimmed by 1 base and J by 3 bases, leaving 4 bases between them. In DNA form, the CDR3 reads TGTGCCAGCAGCTTAGGGGACTACGAGCAGTACTTC. Its translation is CASSLGDYEQYF.

The chain recombines TRBV3-1 (or the pseudogene TRBV3-2) with TRBJ2-7; no reliable D call. CDR3 length equals 16 residues. Germline V gene sequence: CDR1 LGHDT, CDR2 YNNKEL (reference sequence). V was pared by 4 bases and J by 4 bases, with 20 bases between. Written as DNA, the CDR3 is TGTGCCAGCAGCCGACCGGAGTGGGAAGTTATTTACGAGCAGTACTTC. Amino acids: CASSRPEWEVIYEQYF.

Within the sample, this clone is large. The chain joins TRBV10-3 to TRBJ2-7, with 13 bases matching TRBD2. This CDR3 is 15 amino acids long. V lost 6 bases to trimming and J lost 3 bases; unmatched junction nucleotides: 5. Germline V CDR1 and CDR2: ENHRY, SYGVKD. The CDR3 loop reads CAIRGTSGAVYEQYF. The DNA of the CDR3 is TGTGCCATCAGGGGGACTAGCGGGGCGGTCTACGAGCAGTACTTC.

This chain links TRBV18 with TRBJ1-3; D gene unclear. Germline assignment: CDR1 KGHSH and CDR2 LQKENI. This CDR3 region has 15 residues. V lost 2 bases and J lost 0, with 8 bases in between. For the CDR3, the DNA is TGTGCCAGCTCACCAGGGGAGAGCTCTGGAAACACCATATATTTT. Amino acids: CASSPGESSGNTIYF.

The chain combines TRBV6-5 with TRBJ2-1; D unclear. The CDR3 consists of 11 residues. Germline values: CDR1 MNHEY, CDR2 SVGAGI. Between the trimmed V and J ends, which lost 2 bases and 8 bases, there was a span of 4 bases. CDR3 region: CASSYGDEQFF. The CDR3 nucleotides are TGTGCCAGCAGTTACGGGGATGAGCAGTTCTTC.

In the case of this clone: This specimen includes other DNA sequences encoding the same CDR3. The chain recombines TRBV27 with TRBJ2-3; 7 nucleotides align to TRBD2. CDR3 length: 13 amino acids. V was clipped by 4 bases and J by 3 bases; unmatched bases: 1. CDR1 MNHEY and CDR2 SMNVEV come from the germline V gene (reference sequence). The CDR3 DNA reads TGTGCCAGCAGTTCGCGGGGGACAGATACGCAGTATTTT. Protein: CASSSRGTDTQYF.

The chain joins TRBV4-1 to TRBJ2-5; maybe TRBD2 (7 bases). V was pared by 4 bases and J by 4 bases, with 19 bases between. This CDR3 comprises 16 residues. The V gene's germline CDR1 is MGHRA and CDR2 YSYEKL. CDR3 bases: TGCGCCAGCAGCCCGAAGGGGGGGGCACACGTAGAGACCCAGTACTTC. It encodes CASSPKGGAHVETQYF.

The chain uses TRBV12-3 or TRBV12-4 and TRBJ2-7; no clear D. Trimming shortened V by 6 bases and J by 3 bases, and 6 bases separated the two germline ends. The CDR3 covers 11 residues. CDR3 protein: CASSLNYEQYF. The CDR3 bases are TGTGCCAGCAGCTTAAACTACGAGCAGTACTTC.

The chain carries TRBV25-1 and TRBJ2-6; D gene unclear. Germline CDR1 MGHDK, CDR2 SYGVNS. There are 13 residues in the CDR3. The V end lost 5 bases, the J end lost 0 bases, and 2 bases lay between the germline ends. The CDR3 loop is CASSNSGANVLTF. CDR3 DNA: TGTGCCAGCAGTAACTCTGGGGCCAACGTCCTGACTTTC. Full variable domain (outside the CDR3, taken from reference TRBV25-1 and TRBJ2-6): EADIYQTPRYLVIGTGKKITLECSQTMGHDKMYWYQQDPGMELHLIHYSYGVNSTEKGDLSSESTVSRIRTEHFPLTLESARPSHTSQYLCASSNSGANVLTFGAGSRLTVL.

This clone was found a few times. The rearrangement uses TRBV2 and TRBJ1-1; D remains ambiguous. The length of the CDR3 is 11 residues. Between the trimmed V and J ends, which lost 7 bases and 1 base, there was a span of 4 bases. Germline CDR1 is SNHLY and CDR2 is FYNNEI. The DNA of the CDR3 is TGTGCCAGCAAGGAGAACACTGAAGCTTTCTTT. It is translated as CASKENTEAFF.

The chain links TRBV19 to TRBJ2-6; 7 bases line up with TRBD1. The germline gives CDR1 LNHDA, CDR2 SQIVND (reference sequence). V lost 5 bases, J lost 2 bases, and 0 bases stayed unmatched. This CDR3 comprises 14 residues. DNA of the CDR3: TGTGCCAGTAGTCAGGGGGCTGGGGCCAACGTCCTGACTTTC. This codes for CASSQGAGANVLTF.

The V call is TRBV5-1, the J call TRBJ2-5, with D possibly matching TRBD2 (6 bases). V lost 6 bases and J 4 bases, leaving 16 bases between the germline ends. The CDR3 contains 14 residues. Germline CDR1 and CDR2: SGHRS and YFSETQ. In nucleotides, the CDR3 is TGCGCCAGCATCGTTAGCGGACCTCCAGAGACCCAGTACTTC. It codes for CASIVSGPPETQYF.

The rearrangement links TRBV6-2 or TRBV6-3 to TRBJ2-3, with TRBD1 matching 9 bases. CDR3 length: 18 residues. J lost 1 base, V lost 5 bases, and 13 bases had no gene match. Germline V CDR1 and CDR2: MNHEY, SVGEGT. The CDR3 DNA reads as TGTGCCAGCAGTAACCCTCCCGGGACAGGGTTTGGCACAGATACGCAGTATTTT. As protein: CASSNPPGTGFGTDTQYF.

The CDR3: CASSQVGRGRAYEQYF. The CDR3 region has the DNA TGCGCCAGCAGCCAAGTTGGCCGTGGGAGGGCCTACGAGCAGTACTTC. The chain links TRBV4-1 to TRBJ2-7, with 7 bases identical to TRBD2. Per the germline V gene, CDR1 is MGHRA and CDR2 is YSYEKL. Trimming took 1 base from V and 2 from J; bases not matched to a gene: 8. This CDR3 is built from 16 residues.

CDR3 in amino acids: CASSWDRSYEQYF. The DNA of the CDR3 is TGCGCCAGCAGCTGGGACAGGTCCTACGAGCAGTACTTC. J is TRBJ2-7 and V is TRBV5-1; 8 bases map to TRBD1. The germline V gene has CDR1 SGHRS and CDR2 YFSETQ. CDR3 length: 13 amino acids. V trimming: 3 bases; J trimming: 1 base; junction bases outside the gene matches: 0.

This clone was picked up a small number of times. CDR3 in DNA: TGTGCCAGCAGTTTATCGAGTAGCGGGGGCCCCTACAATGAGCAGTTCTTC. This translates into CASSLSSSGGPYNEQFF. V is TRBV27 and J is TRBJ2-1; TRBD2 matches 9 bases. The V segment lost 0 bases and the J segment 2 bases; nucleotides outside the gene matches: 5. Germline CDR1 is MNHEY and CDR2 is SMNVEV (reference sequence). This CDR3 is 17 amino acids long.

This clone appeared a few times. The chain is built from TRBV2 and TRBJ2-1; TRBD1 is a possible D gene (5 bases). The CDR3 runs to 13 residues. Per the germline V gene, CDR1 is SNHLY and CDR2 is FYNNEI. Here the CDR3 reads CAAAGSPNNEQFF. The CDR3 DNA reads as TGTGCGGCTGCAGGGTCCCCTAACAATGAGCAGTTCTTC.

This clone has just one count. The chain combines TRBV5-6 with TRBJ2-5, with 10 positions matching TRBD1. CDR3 length: 17 amino acids. Germline V lookup: CDR1 SGHDT, CDR2 YYEEEE. V gave up 4 bases and J gave up 5 bases; unmatched junction bases: 14. The CDR3 DNA is TGTGCCAGCAGCCCAGGGACAGGGGACCAATTTGAGGAGACCCAGTACTTC. It encodes CASSPGTGDQFEETQYF.

The chain joins TRBV11-2 to TRBJ2-1, with a possible D match to TRBD2 (6 bases). Per germline, CDR1 SGHAT and CDR2 FQNNGV. This CDR3 has 18 residues. V dropped 3 bases and J dropped 1 base, with 19 bases sitting between them. In DNA, the CDR3 is TGTGCCAGCAGCTTGGATGCTCATGGGAGCGGGTCCTACAATGAGCAGTTCTTC. Translated: CASSLDAHGSGSYNEQFF.